This TCR beta chain was obtained from a study of blood T cell repertoires in COVID-19. Turning to the study itself: Sites across the United States, Italy and Spain contributed samples from acute and convalescent COVID-19. Sources were T cells, B-cell-depleted T cells, or PBMCs; the material itself was cDNA or gDNA.

As handled by the study authors: Reference gene primer amplification in the assay estimated nucleated cell counts. Repertoires were generated with immunoSEQ multiplex PCR, while TCRdb's copy carries only in-frame clones and drops some. The DNA gave D and trimming, while V, J and clone size come from that table. Here the sample spans about 120,000 clones, around 82% being singletons. What was sequenced was peripheral blood. This receptor was identified in a man of 80 years or more with active or convalescent COVID-19.

CDR3 nucleotide sequence: TGTGCCAGCAGCGTTAGCGGCGTGGGCACAGATACGCAGTATTTT. Residues: CASSVSGVGTDTQYF. The J gene is TRBJ2-3, the V gene TRBV11-2; tentatively, D is TRBD2 (6 bases). This CDR3 has 15 amino acids. The V end lost 5 bases, the J end lost 1 base, and 13 bases lay between the germline ends. CDR1 and CDR2 (germline): SGHAT, FQNNGV.